The rows below give T cell receptor beta chains drawn from one sample of a study of shared clonotypes between healthy human individuals. Generated by immunoSEQ multiplex PCR, the TCRdb table keeps only in-frame clones and is missing some. Of 2 million to 2.5 million clones listed, 85% to 95% are singletons. Input material: naive CD4+ T cells from PBMCs. Receptors originate from a man aged 18 to 30 in good health. Some clones in this sample may be carry-over from other donors' samples. CDR3s include the opening cysteine and the closing phenylalanine or tryptophan.

J gene	V gene	CDR3 protein
TRBJ2-7	TRBV2	CAGTYDSSYEQYF
TRBJ1-2	TRBV27	CASSWTGDRGYTF
TRBJ1-1	TRBV11-2	CASSLERVGAFF
TRBJ2-5	TRBV9	CASSPLGLAVQETQYF
TRBJ1-5	TRBV6-6	CASSYTGRNQPQHF
TRBJ1-2	TRBV5-1	CASSLVWYGYTF
TRBJ2-4	TRBV25-1	CASSESGRGVAKNIQYF
TRBJ1-2	TRBV6-4	CASRLPEGGGGYTF
TRBJ2-3	TRBV28	CASSRPGQGTDTQYF
TRBJ2-7	TRBV18	CASSPQGIGSYEQYF
TRBJ1-6	TRBV2	CASRARDSYNSPLHF
TRBJ2-1	TRBV28	CASSSTYRGTYNEQFF
TRBJ2-7	TRBV5-1	CASSSSVSYEQYF
TRBJ2-5	TRBV2	CASRPEETQYF
TRBJ2-3	TRBV1	CTSSHYHPPPPSGRPTDTQYF
TRBJ2-1	TRBV7-6	CASSLGGDQFF
TRBJ2-3	TRBV7-2	CASSLIGRGSTDTQYF
TRBJ2-7	TRBV6-6	CASRTGQGTYEQYF
TRBJ2-5	TRBV7-2	CASSLGSGGLILQETQYF
TRBJ2-3	TRBV19	CASKPARTDTQYF
TRBJ2-1	TRBV7-9	CASSLAGWAEQFF
TRBJ2-7	TRBV14	CASSHRQYEQYF
TRBJ2-2	TRBV5-6	CASSLLLADNDGELFF
TRBJ2-3	TRBV6-8	CASSPRREGPLECTDTQYF
TRBJ1-1	TRBV25-1	CASSEGWTISTEAFF
TRBJ1-1	TRBV29-1	CSVGQGPEAFF
TRBJ2-7	TRBV18	CASSPGRGPSYEQYF
TRBJ2-1	TRBV6-1	CASSELAGIGNEQFF
TRBJ1-1	TRBV7-9	CASSLTRSPEAFF
TRBJ1-5	TRBV28	CASSLVLQPQHF
TRBJ1-2	TRBV28	CASSSSMGYGYTF
TRBJ1-5	TRBV6-6	CASSYSIVLDQPQHF
TRBJ2-5	TRBV5-6	CASSLIRALQETQYF
TRBJ2-3	TRBV5-1	CASSIGTGVTDTQYF
TRBJ1-1	TRBV29-1	CSVEGAIRDTEAFF
TRBJ1-1	TRBV7-9	CASSPTNRGAFF
TRBJ2-1	TRBV10-3	CAISERLAEYNEQFF
TRBJ2-1	TRBV2	CASIGLAGYNEQFF
TRBJ1-1	TRBV28	CASSLRWAEAFF
TRBJ2-5	TRBV11-2	CASSLAPQTALQETQYF
TRBJ2-5	TRBV5-1	CASSKDSAQETQYF
TRBJ1-4	TRBV15	CATSGRFNEKLFF
TRBJ1-2	TRBV5-1	CASNEGLGPSGYTF
TRBJ2-7	TRBV5-6	CASSLRTSGKVYEQYF
TRBJ2-7	TRBV10-2	CASTWGWTGPNYEQYF